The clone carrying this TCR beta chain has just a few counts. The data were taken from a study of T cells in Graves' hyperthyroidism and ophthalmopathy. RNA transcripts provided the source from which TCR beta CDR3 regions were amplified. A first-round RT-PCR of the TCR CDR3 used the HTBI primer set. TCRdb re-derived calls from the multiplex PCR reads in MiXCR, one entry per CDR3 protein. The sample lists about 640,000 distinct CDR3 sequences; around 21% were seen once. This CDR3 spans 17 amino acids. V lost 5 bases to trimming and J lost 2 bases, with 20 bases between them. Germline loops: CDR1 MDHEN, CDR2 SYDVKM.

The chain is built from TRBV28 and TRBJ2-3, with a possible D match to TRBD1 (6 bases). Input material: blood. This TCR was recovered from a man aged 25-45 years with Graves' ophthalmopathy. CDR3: CASSHRPYRDPTDTQYF. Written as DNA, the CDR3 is TGTGCCAGCAGTCACCGTCCTTACAGGGACCCCACAGATACGCAGTATTTT.